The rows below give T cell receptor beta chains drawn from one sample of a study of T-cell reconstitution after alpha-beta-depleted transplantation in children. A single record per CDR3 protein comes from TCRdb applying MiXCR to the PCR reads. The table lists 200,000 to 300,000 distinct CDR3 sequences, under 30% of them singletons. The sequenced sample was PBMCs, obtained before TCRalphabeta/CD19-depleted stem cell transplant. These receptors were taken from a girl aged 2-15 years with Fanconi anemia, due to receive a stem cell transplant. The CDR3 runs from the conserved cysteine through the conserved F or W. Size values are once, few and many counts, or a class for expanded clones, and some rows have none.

cdr3_aa: CSAKWASGSFFYEQYF
clone_size: .
j_call: TRBJ2-7
v_call: TRBV20-1

cdr3_aa: CASSDYKSGRAAEQFF
clone_size: .
j_call: TRBJ2-1
v_call: TRBV25-1

cdr3_aa: CASSKTSGDSGANVLTF
clone_size: many
j_call: TRBJ2-6
v_call: TRBV12-3/TRBV12-4

cdr3_aa: CASSQTSLAIYEQYF
clone_size: few
j_call: TRBJ2-7
v_call: TRBV4-2

cdr3_aa: CASIQGSNQPQHF
clone_size: .
j_call: TRBJ1-5
v_call: TRBV2

cdr3_aa: CSASRTSVFNEQFF
clone_size: .
j_call: TRBJ2-1
v_call: TRBV20-1

cdr3_aa: CASSLAFKTQYF
clone_size: .
j_call: TRBJ2-5
v_call: TRBV5-1

cdr3_aa: CASRSSGGATYNEQFF
clone_size: many
j_call: TRBJ2-1
v_call: TRBV12-3/TRBV12-4

cdr3_aa: CASSPQNTEAFF
clone_size: .
j_call: TRBJ1-1
v_call: TRBV6-6

cdr3_aa: CASSQLGPQETQYF
clone_size: .
j_call: TRBJ2-5
v_call: TRBV27

cdr3_aa: CASSPPLGAGSSYNEQFF
clone_size: .
j_call: TRBJ2-1
v_call: TRBV28

cdr3_aa: CSASLPRTGLTGELFF
clone_size: many
j_call: TRBJ2-2
v_call: TRBV20-1

cdr3_aa: CASSARVYTGELFF
clone_size: few
j_call: TRBJ2-2
v_call: TRBV11-2

cdr3_aa: CSVIRIAGGPYEQYF
clone_size: .
j_call: TRBJ2-7
v_call: TRBV29-1

cdr3_aa: CSVVSAGGRYEQYF
clone_size: .
j_call: TRBJ2-7
v_call: TRBV29-1

cdr3_aa: CSARAGGRRETQYF
clone_size: few
j_call: TRBJ2-5
v_call: TRBV20-1

cdr3_aa: CAINSRTGYGYTF
clone_size: .
j_call: TRBJ1-2
v_call: TRBV10-2

cdr3_aa: CASSFGNSYEQYF
clone_size: many
j_call: TRBJ2-7
v_call: TRBV12-3/TRBV12-4

cdr3_aa: CASSGTGSETQYF
clone_size: .
j_call: TRBJ2-5
v_call: TRBV5-1

cdr3_aa: CASSPSGATRGPETQYF
clone_size: .
j_call: TRBJ2-5
v_call: TRBV28

cdr3_aa: CSVTEGNQPQHF
clone_size: .
j_call: TRBJ1-5
v_call: TRBV29-1

cdr3_aa: CASSLNAVVGTGELFF
clone_size: few
j_call: TRBJ2-2
v_call: TRBV7-2

cdr3_aa: CASSFLPERGGLTDTQYF
clone_size: many
j_call: TRBJ2-3
v_call: TRBV7-2

cdr3_aa: CSVGLRLTYNEQFF
clone_size: few
j_call: TRBJ2-1
v_call: TRBV29-1

cdr3_aa: CASSLGIQRGSTDTQYF
clone_size: .
j_call: TRBJ2-3
v_call: TRBV7-6

cdr3_aa: CSATGQDVFVGEQYF
clone_size: many
j_call: TRBJ2-7
v_call: TRBV20-1